The clone carrying this T cell receptor (beta chain) was recorded a few times. The data are from a study of post-analysis software for immune sequencing data. Background on the study: Patients had relapsing-remitting, secondary progressive or progressive-relapsing multiple sclerosis; some lacked subtype.

TCR beta libraries were prepared from cDNA with unique molecular identifiers. Each CDR3 protein is one row after TCRdb ran MiXCR on the PCR reads. The data hold 800,000 to 950,000 distinct CDR3 sequences, with 53% observed a single time. Input material: blood. The clonotype was recovered from a girl between 5 and 17 years old with multiple sclerosis.

The CDR3 loop is CASSPEGRGATQETQYF. As DNA, the CDR3 is TGCGCCAGCAGCCCAGAAGGTCGGGGGGCTACCCAAGAGACCCAGTACTTC. This sequence joins TRBV4-1 and TRBJ2-5; D may be TRBD2 (7 bases). The CDR3 consists of 17 residues. Trimming shortened V by 4 bases and J by 1 base, and 19 bases separated the two germline ends. Germline V gene sequence: CDR1 MGHRA, CDR2 YSYEKL.